The clone carrying this T cell receptor beta chain was seen repeatedly, ten times or more. TCR beta CDR3 region amplification was performed from RNA transcripts. The primer set for the first-round RT-PCR of the TCR CDR3 was HTBI. One entry per CDR3 protein results from TCRdb running MiXCR on the multiplex PCR reads. Among fewer than 650,000 distinct CDR3 sequences listed, 12% to 15% were seen once. This entry is derived from a study of T cells in Graves' hyperthyroidism and ophthalmopathy. The CDR3 spans 12 residues. The germline CDR1 and CDR2 sequences are MNHEY and SMNVEV (reference sequence). Trimming removed 5 bases from V and 6 bases from J, with 9 bases in between.

Sequencing was done on a sample of blood. This clonotype was obtained from a woman under 30 with Graves' ophthalmopathy. The rearrangement joins TRBV27 to TRBJ2-3; D remains unclear. The CDR3 protein is CASSPGWDTQYF. CDR3 DNA: TGTGCCAGCAGTCCGGGTTGGGATACGCAGTATTTT.